The 31 T cell receptor beta chains given below trace back to one sample, sequenced in a study of metastatic and nonmetastatic thyroid tumors (dated by TCRdb to 2018 to 2021). Libraries were built with PCR. The sequencer listed for this sample is Illumina HiSeq 4000. TCRdb reprocessed the public reads (quality trimming at Q25 with fastp, clone calling with MiXCR) and kept in-frame beta chains. For this sample there are 12,000 or so clones; roughly a quarter appear just once. The ten largest clones add up to roughly 9.8% of the sample. No treatment had been received by any patient before thyroid surgery. The sample comprised tumor tissue. These receptors were obtained from a female donor with papillary thyroid cancer or a benign thyroid nodule (not recorded which). Some clones in this sample may be carry-over from other donors' samples.

The rearrangement joins TRBV20-1 to TRBJ2-2, with D uncertain. Germline CDR1 is DFQATT and CDR2 is SNEGSKA (reference sequence). This CDR3 region has 13 residues. V was pared by 2 bases and J by 7 bases, with 11 bases between. The CDR3 region is CSARLVGGGELFF. CDR3 nucleotides: TGCAGTGCTAGATTGGTTGGCGGCGGGGAGCTGTTTTTT.

This clone was counted a few times. The J gene is TRBJ2-7, the V gene TRBV6-1; D is undetermined. The CDR3 extends over 14 amino acids. Between the trimmed V and J ends, which lost 0 bases and 1 base, there was a span of 7 bases. Germline V gives CDR1 MNHNS, CDR2 SASEGT. The CDR3 DNA follows: TGTGCCAGCAGTGAAGCTACAGAGTCCTACGAGCAGTACTTC. This encodes CASSEATESYEQYF.

The chain carries TRBV27 and TRBJ2-2, with D unresolved. The CDR3 runs to 15 residues. Germline V lookup: CDR1 MNHEY, CDR2 SMNVEV (reference sequence). Between the trimmed V and J ends, which lost 6 bases and 6 bases, there was a span of 17 bases. The CDR3 is CASRPGRTQPGELFF. Written as DNA, the CDR3 is TGTGCCAGCAGGCCAGGCCGGACGCAACCCGGGGAGCTGTTTTTT.

This clone was observed a handful of times. The chain carries TRBV10-3 and TRBJ2-5, with 8 nucleotides matching TRBD1. V lost 1 base, J lost 3 bases, and 7 bases stayed unmatched. Per germline, CDR1 ENHRY and CDR2 SYGVKD. This CDR3 has 16 residues. In DNA, the CDR3 is TGTGCCATCAGTGAGTTACGGGCAGGGGGCAAAGAGACCCAGTACTTC. It encodes CAISELRAGGKETQYF.

This clone was observed a few times. The rearrangement joins TRBV28 to TRBJ1-5, with D perhaps TRBD1 (6 bases). This CDR3 is 16 amino acids long. The V gene's germline CDR1 is MDHEN and CDR2 SYDVKM. Trimming stripped 5 bases from V and 0 bases from J, with 14 bases between. In nucleotides, the CDR3 is TGTGCCAGCAGTCCACAACAGGGTCTTAGCAATCAGCCCCAGCATTTT. As protein: CASSPQQGLSNQPQHF.

This clone qualifies as medium-sized (0.01 to 0.1%). The genes are TRBV20-1 and TRBJ1-2; D gene uncertain. V lost 6 bases to trimming and J lost 4 bases, with 15 bases between them. CDR3 size: 13 residues. Germline CDR1 is DFQATT and CDR2 is SNEGSKA (reference sequence). CDR3 sequence (DNA): TGCAGTGCCACCGGGTTAGCGGGCTATGGCTACACCTTC. It yields the protein CSATGLAGYGYTF.

This clone is medium-sized by share. V and J are TRBV11-2 and TRBJ1-1; a possible D gene is TRBD1 (6 bases). This CDR3 region has 16 residues. Trimming removed 5 bases from V and 2 bases from J, with 18 bases in between. The germline gives CDR1 SGHAT, CDR2 FQNNGV. The CDR3 sequence is CASSLTWGQKNTEAFF. In DNA, the CDR3 is TGTGCCAGCAGCCTTACTTGGGGGCAGAAAAACACTGAAGCTTTCTTT.

V usage is TRBV7-9 and J usage is TRBJ2-2; D possibly corresponds to TRBD2 (6 bases). The ends were cut back, 2 bases at V and 5 bases at J, with 12 bases in the middle. Germline loops: CDR1 SEHNR, CDR2 FQNEAQ (reference sequence). The length of the CDR3 is 15 residues. The CDR3 region is CASSLFGGRTGELFF. CDR3 nucleotides: TGTGCCAGCAGCTTATTTGGAGGGCGAACCGGGGAGCTGTTTTTT.

The V and J genes are TRBV9 and TRBJ1-3; possible D gene TRBD1, 6 bases. The V gene lost 0 bases and the J gene lost 2 bases, with 12 bases spanning the gap. The CDR3 runs to 16 residues. Germline lookup yields CDR1 SGDLS and CDR2 YYNGEE. The CDR3 coding sequence is TGTGCCAGCAGCGTAGATACAGGGCGTCCTGGAAACACCATATATTTT. The encoded protein is CASSVDTGRPGNTIYF.

This chain connects TRBV28 to TRBJ1-1; 7 nucleotides agree with TRBD1. The CDR3 sequence is 17 residues long. The J segment lost 9 bases and the V segment lost 7 bases, leaving 23 bases of the junction unmatched. Germline V gene lookup returns CDR1 MDHEN and CDR2 SYDVKM. The CDR3: CASTPPWAGGKSGKAFF. CDR3 in DNA: TGTGCCAGCACCCCTCCCTGGGCAGGGGGAAAGTCAGGGAAAGCTTTCTTT.

By sample fraction, this clone is medium-sized. This rearrangement joins TRBV7-2 to TRBJ2-6, with no clear D. The germline V gene has CDR1 SGHTA and CDR2 FQGNSA. Trimming removed 5 bases from V and 0 bases from J, with 5 bases in between. This CDR3 region has 14 residues. CDR3 in amino acids: CASSPRSGANVLTF. CDR3 coding DNA: TGTGCCAGCAGCCCCCGCTCTGGGGCCAACGTCCTGACTTTC.

This chain uses TRBV28 with TRBJ2-1; D may be TRBD2 (5 bases). This CDR3 has 12 amino acids. Deletions cut 8 bases from V and 4 bases from J, with 9 bases between. Germline V lookup: CDR1 MDHEN, CDR2 SYDVKM. The CDR3 is CASAQRYNEQFF. The CDR3 DNA sequence: TGTGCCAGCGCCCAGCGGTACAATGAGCAGTTCTTC.

This clone was seen only a few times. The chain carries TRBV6-2 or TRBV6-3 and TRBJ1-2; D remains unclear. Deletions cut 7 bases from V and 5 bases from J, with 17 bases between. The CDR3 consists of 14 residues. Germline CDR1 MNHEY, CDR2 SVGEGT. The CDR3 here is CASTAVGPKYGYTF. CDR3 coding DNA: TGTGCCAGCACCGCGGTCGGCCCGAAATATGGCTACACCTTC.

The chain combines TRBV6-1 with TRBJ2-1, with 7 bases lining up with TRBD1. The V gene end was trimmed by 4 bases and the J gene end by 0 bases; junction bases not matched to a gene: 6. CDR1 MNHNS and CDR2 SASEGT come from the germline V gene. The CDR3 consists of 16 residues. The CDR3 protein is CASSGTGESSYNEQFF. The CDR3 DNA is TGTGCCAGCAGTGGCACAGGGGAGAGCTCCTACAATGAGCAGTTCTTC.

V usage is TRBV6-1 and J usage is TRBJ2-7; TRBD2 aligns across 9 bases. Germline CDR1 is MNHNS and CDR2 is SASEGT. The V segment lost 6 bases and the J segment 4 bases; nucleotides outside the gene matches: 10. The CDR3 loop spans 15 amino acids. The CDR3 bases are TGTGCCAGCAGCATTGAGGCCAGCGGGAGGTACGAGCAGTACTTC. Translated: CASSIEASGRYEQYF.

The chain recombines TRBV6-2 or TRBV6-3 with TRBJ2-4; D could derive from TRBD1 or TRBD2 (5 bases each). Trimming removed 5 bases from V and 4 bases from J, with 12 bases in between. Germline V gene data show CDR1 as MNHEY and CDR2 as SVGEGT. This CDR3 has 14 residues. CDR3 nucleotide sequence: TGTGCCAGCAGTCTCCCGGGACGTAAAAACATTCAGTACTTC. It specifies CASSLPGRKNIQYF.

By sample fraction, this clone is medium-sized. The chain joins TRBV29-1 to TRBJ1-2, with 8 bases that match TRBD1. The germline gives CDR1 SQVTM, CDR2 ANQGSEA. The CDR3 length is 13 residues. J gave up 8 bases and V 1 base, and 6 bases lay outside the gene matches. DNA of the CDR3: TGCAGCGTTGAAGGGACAGGGTATTTGGGCTACACCTTC. Residues: CSVEGTGYLGYTF.

As concerns this clone: Lacking the conserved final phenylalanine or tryptophan, this CDR3 likely reflects a read error. The rearrangement uses TRBV18 and TRBJ1-2, with D possibly TRBD1 on 6 matching bases. The CDR3 runs 17 residues. Germline lookup yields CDR1 KGHSH and CDR2 LQKENI. V shed 1 base and J shed 2 bases, with 17 bases lying between them. The chain's CDR3 is CASSPLVANGQNYGYTL. CDR3 nucleotides: TGTGCCAGCTCACCACTCGTAGCCAATGGACAGAACTATGGCTACACCCTC.

This chain links TRBV6-2 or TRBV6-3 with TRBJ1-2; no clear D. The CDR3 extends over 13 amino acids. Germline loops: CDR1 MNHEY, CDR2 SVGEGT. With 2 bases removed from V and 5 bases from J, the gap between germline ends came to 9 bases. The CDR3 region is CASSYEARYGYTF. CDR3 DNA: TGTGCCAGCAGTTACGAGGCCAGATATGGCTACACCTTC.

Sample share makes this clone medium-sized. The genes are TRBV12-3 or TRBV12-4 and TRBJ1-1, with D maybe TRBD1 (5 bases). CDR3 length equals 14 residues. The V and J ends lost 4 bases and 3 bases respectively, with 12 bases between them. The CDR3 nucleotides are TGTGCCAGCAGTTCGGGACTTGGCTACACTGAAGCTTTCTTT. It translates to CASSSGLGYTEAFF.

In its sample, this clone is medium-sized (0.01 to 0.1%). J is TRBJ2-1 and V is TRBV24-1; D unclear. Trimming shortened V by 3 bases and J by 9 bases, and 17 bases separated the two germline ends. Germline V gene lookup returns CDR1 KGHDR and CDR2 SFDVKD. CDR3 length: 15 residues. CDR3 sequence reads: CATSDGPSVSSEQFF. CDR3 DNA sequence: TGTGCCACCAGTGATGGGCCCAGCGTGTCAAGTGAGCAGTTCTTC.

This clone has more than one count but fewer than ten. The chain links TRBV19 to TRBJ1-3, with a possible D match to TRBD1 (5 bases). The CDR3 sequence is 13 residues long. V lost 10 bases and J 4 bases, leaving 14 bases between the germline ends. Germline CDR1 and CDR2: LNHDA and SQIVND (reference sequence). CDR3 coding DNA: TGTGCCAATCCGGGACTGCAAGGAAACACCATATATTTT. Translated: CANPGLQGNTIYF.

V is TRBV20-1 and J is TRBJ2-3, with 7 bases identical to TRBD2. The CDR3 is 15 residues long. Germline V gene data show CDR1 as DFQATT and CDR2 as SNEGSKA (reference sequence). V trimming: 6 bases; J trimming: 0 bases; junction bases outside the gene matches: 9. DNA for the CDR3: TGCAGTGCGCGGGACTACTCTGGAAGCACAGATACGCAGTATTTT. Protein: CSARDYSGSTDTQYF.

The genes are TRBV15 and TRBJ1-2; 8 nucleotides align to TRBD1. The CDR3 sequence is 17 residues long. Germline CDR1 LNHNV, CDR2 YYDKDF (reference sequence). The ends lost 7 bases at V and 0 bases at J; junction bases unmatched: 13. Written as DNA, the CDR3 is TGTGCCACCACCGACAGGGGCTACCTAGGAGCTAACTATGGCTACACCTTC. Residues: CATTDRGYLGANYGYTF.

This chain links TRBV20-1 with TRBJ2-5, with 12 bases that match TRBD2. The J call may be wrong; the DNA end is better matched by TRBJ2-1. Germline CDR1 is DFQATT and CDR2 is SNEGSKA (reference sequence). CDR3 length equals 14 residues. The CDR3, as DNA: TGCAGTGCCCCTTCTAGCGGGAGGGCCACTGAGCAGTTCTTC. It encodes CSAPSSGRATEQFF.

This clone is labeled medium-sized. J is TRBJ2-7 and V is TRBV6-1; TRBD1 matches at 7 bases. CDR3 length: 15 residues. CDR1 is MNHNS, CDR2 SASEGT, per germline. Trimming at V came to 3 bases and at J to 3 bases, leaving 8 bases not matched to a gene. CDR3 DNA: TGTGCCAGCAGTGACGAACCGGGACAGCTCTACGAGCAGTACTTC. Translating it yields CASSDEPGQLYEQYF.

The genes are TRBV20-1 and TRBJ2-7; D is unresolved. The germline V gene has CDR1 DFQATT and CDR2 SNEGSKA (reference sequence). With 0 bases removed from V and 3 bases from J, the gap between germline ends came to 9 bases. The CDR3 runs to 13 residues. CDR3 in DNA: TGCAGTGCTAGAGATGGCAGGAGCTACGAGCAGTACTTC. This encodes CSARDGRSYEQYF.

This chain links TRBV7-9 with TRBJ2-3; unclear D gene. V was clipped by 4 bases and J by 3 bases, with 5 bases between them. Germline V gives CDR1 SEHNR, CDR2 FQNEAQ (reference sequence). This CDR3 comprises 12 residues. CDR3 in amino acids: CASSWGTDTQYF. The CDR3 nucleotides read TGTGCCAGCAGCTGGGGTACAGATACGCAGTATTTT.

This clone came up many times. V and J are TRBV28 and TRBJ1-4, with D unclear. The CDR3 totals 15 residues. Trimming stripped 7 bases from V and 4 bases from J, with 16 bases between. Germline lookup yields CDR1 MDHEN and CDR2 SYDVKM. The CDR3 protein is CASTLVRLRNEKLFF. CDR3 nucleotide sequence: TGTGCCAGCACCCTGGTTCGGCTCCGTAATGAAAAACTGTTTTTT.

This clone was detected only a few times. The chain uses TRBV28 and TRBJ2-2; 9 bases match TRBD1. The CDR3 is 15 residues long. Germline loops: CDR1 MDHEN, CDR2 SYDVKM. Germline trimming cut 7 bases from V and 6 bases from J; bases unmatched to any gene: 9. Written as DNA, the CDR3 is TGTGCCAGCACCAAAGACAGGGGGTGGTCCGGGGAGCTGTTTTTT. It translates to CASTKDRGWSGELFF.

This clone has a handful of counts. The V and J genes are TRBV12-3 or TRBV12-4 and TRBJ1-2; D is perhaps TRBD1 (6 bases). The CDR3 contains 17 residues. The V and J ends lost 7 bases and 4 bases respectively, with 25 bases between them. The CDR3 here is CASMGVTGSQTFYGYTF. In DNA, the CDR3 is TGTGCCAGCATGGGGGTTACAGGGTCCCAGACATTCTATGGCTACACCTTC.